A selection of T cell receptor beta chains follows, all from one sample in a study of blood T cell repertoires in COVID-19. Profiling relied on immunoSEQ multiplex PCR, and the TCRdb table lists in-frame clones only, not all of them. Among some 380,000 clones listed, 90% were seen once. What was sequenced was peripheral blood. Receptors originate from a man between 18 and 35 years old with active or convalescent COVID-19. CDR3s include the opening cysteine and the closing phenylalanine or tryptophan. A D gene is named only where the DNA matches it firmly. Some rows mark clone size as missing; the rest say once, few, many or name a class of expanded clone.

>NA|TRBJ1-1|TRBV12-3/TRBV12-4|NA|11
CASSWDTRAFF
TGTGCCAGCAGCTGGGACACCCGAGCTTTCTTT
>NA|TRBJ2-2|TRBV15|few|16
CATSSLGGGHTGELFF
TGTGCCACCAGCTCCCTGGGCGGAGGCCACACCGGGGAGCTGTTTTTT
>NA|TRBJ2-7|TRBV7-6|NA|14
CASSPIPGIHEQYF
TGTGCCAGCAGCCCAATTCCAGGGATCCACGAGCAGTACTTC
>NA|TRBJ2-1|TRBV11-1|NA|16
CASSLARGRTNNEQFF
TGTGCCAGCAGCTTAGCGAGGGGACGGACTAACAATGAGCAGTTCTTC
>TRBD2|TRBJ2-3|TRBV4-1|NA|20
CASSQGLNFRGRALADTQYF
TGCGCCAGCAGCCAAGGTTTGAACTTTCGAGGGAGGGCCCTCGCAGATACGCAGTATTTT
>TRBD1|TRBJ2-1|TRBV6-5|once|15
CASSYRGQGRYEQFF
TGTGCCAGCAGTTACCGAGGACAGGGCCGGTATGAGCAGTTCTTC
>TRBD2|TRBJ2-1|TRBV6-5|once|16
CASSYSGLAEQNEQFF
TGTGCCAGCAGTTACTCGGGACTAGCGGAACAAAATGAGCAGTTCTTC
>TRBD2|TRBJ2-7|TRBV6-2/TRBV6-3|NA|17
CASSYSRGGGGPYEQYF
TGTGCCAGCAGTTACTCGAGGGGCGGGGGGGGCCCCTACGAGCAGTACTTC
>NA|TRBJ1-3|TRBV28|NA|12
CASRGAGNTIYF
TGTGCCAGCCGGGGGGCTGGAAACACCATATATTTT
>NA|TRBJ2-1|TRBV12-5|once|19
CASGLVLTGRTLSYNEQFF
TGTGCTAGTGGTTTGGTACTGACTGGTAGGACTCTCTCCTACAATGAGCAGTTCTTC
>TRBD1|TRBJ1-5|TRBV5-6|NA|14
CASGTGGYNQPQHF
TGTGCCAGCGGCACAGGGGGGTACAATCAGCCCCAGCATTTT
>TRBD1|TRBJ1-6|TRBV5-1|NA|15
CASSSSGQRVSPLHF
TGCGCCAGCAGCTCGTCGGGACAGAGGGTTTCACCCCTCCACTTT
>NA|TRBJ1-2|TRBV5-1|NA|13
CASSLEGDYGYTF
TGCGCCAGCAGCTTGGAAGGGGATTATGGCTACACCTTC
>NA|TRBJ2-5|TRBV4-2|NA|14
CASSPHTIQETQYF
TGTGCCAGCAGCCCCCATACTATCCAAGAGACCCAGTACTTC
>TRBD1|TRBJ1-2|TRBV28|NA|15
CASSPTDRAFYGYTF
TGTGCCAGCAGCCCTACCGACAGGGCCTTCTATGGCTACACCTTC
>NA|TRBJ1-4|TRBV29-1|few|13
CSVVLGGDEKLFF
TGCAGCGTGGTCTTGGGGGGGGATGAAAAACTGTTTTTT
>TRBD2|TRBJ2-7|TRBV27|NA|15
CASSLRGAGAHEQYF
TGTGCCAGCAGTTTAAGGGGAGCGGGAGCCCACGAGCAGTACTTC
>TRBD2|TRBJ2-3|TRBV18|NA|14
CASSPRTGGDTQYF
TGTGCCAGCTCACCTCGGACGGGGGGGGATACGCAGTATTTT
>TRBD1|TRBJ2-1|TRBV19|NA|13
CASGTGGLNEQFF
TGTGCCAGCGGGACAGGGGGGTTAAATGAGCAGTTCTTC
>NA|TRBJ1-3|TRBV5-5|NA|13
CASSFTAGNTIYF
TGTGCCAGCAGTTTTACAGCCGGAAACACCATATATTTT
>TRBD1|TRBJ1-1|TRBV29-1|NA|10
CSVRQGWVFF
TGCAGCGTCCGACAGGGGTGGGTTTTCTTT
>NA|TRBJ1-2|TRBV5-8|NA|15
CASSFGGGGNYGYTF
TGTGCCAGCAGCTTCGGGGGAGGGGGTAACTATGGCTACACCTTC
>NA|TRBJ2-7|TRBV28|NA|15
CASTHSPGFSYEQYF
TGTGCCAGCACTCACAGTCCAGGGTTCTCCTACGAGCAGTACTTC
>TRBD1|TRBJ1-3|TRBV19|once|16
CASSTPGQPSGNTIYF
TGTGCCAGTAGTACTCCGGGACAGCCCTCTGGAAACACCATATATTTT
>NA|TRBJ1-2|TRBV27|NA|13
CASSLPGNYGYTF
TGTGCCAGCAGTTTACCGGGGAACTATGGCTACACCTTC
>NA|TRBJ1-5|TRBV28|NA|14
CASSLGGLEQPQHF
TGTGCCAGCAGTTTAGGCGGGCTAGAACAGCCCCAGCATTTT
>NA|TRBJ2-2|TRBV4-2|NA|15
CASSRGPVNTGELFF
TGTGCCAGCAGCCGCGGCCCAGTGAACACCGGGGAGCTGTTTTTT
>TRBD2|TRBJ2-2|TRBV27|NA|18
CASSARTSGAAGTGELFF
TGTGCCAGCAGTGCGAGGACTAGCGGGGCGGCGGGCACCGGGGAGCTGTTTTTT
>NA|TRBJ1-2|TRBV27|NA|15
CASSLKGGGDYGYTF
TGTGCCAGCAGTTTAAAGGGGGGGGGCGACTATGGCTACACCTTC
>TRBD1|TRBJ2-7|TRBV10-1|NA|16
CASSEIFRDRVHEQYF
TGCGCCAGCAGTGAAATTTTTCGGGACAGGGTGCACGAGCAGTACTTC
>TRBD2|TRBJ2-1|TRBV4-1|NA|17
CASSLGGLARPYNEQFF
TGCGCCAGCAGCCTTGGGGGACTAGCGCGTCCCTACAATGAGCAGTTCTTC
>NA|TRBJ1-1|TRBV7-8|NA|14
CASSISVLSAEAFF
TGTGCCAGCAGCATTTCGGTCCTTTCCGCTGAAGCTTTCTTT
>TRBD2|TRBJ2-2|TRBV6-2/TRBV6-3|NA|15
CASSYRGGDSGELFF
TGTGCCAGCAGTTACCGCGGGGGGGATTCCGGGGAGCTGTTTTTT
>TRBD2|TRBJ2-1|TRBV29-1|once|15
CSVEDLWREYNEQFF
TGCAGCGTTGAAGATCTGTGGCGGGAGTACAATGAGCAGTTCTTC
>TRBD1|TRBJ1-1|TRBV19|NA|17
CASSYRDRGVLNTEAFF
TGTGCCAGTAGTTACCGGGACAGGGGGGTTTTAAACACTGAAGCTTTCTTT
>NA|TRBJ1-4|TRBV4-3|NA|17
CASSQDTPGSTNEKLFF
TGCGCCAGCAGCCAAGACACCCCAGGGTCTACTAATGAAAAACTGTTTTTT
>TRBD1|TRBJ1-6|TRBV7-2|NA|16
CASSAQGSGYNSPLHF
TGTGCCAGCAGCGCACAGGGGAGCGGCTATAATTCACCCCTCCACTTT
>TRBD2|TRBJ2-7|TRBV3-1/TRBV3-2|NA|15
CASSMTSGGSYEQYF
TGTGCCAGCAGCATGACTAGCGGGGGATCCTACGAGCAGTACTTC
>NA|TRBJ1-2|TRBV7-9|once|16
CASSPDGTLSNYGYTF
TGTGCCAGCAGCCCGGACGGGACACTCTCTAACTATGGCTACACCTTC
>NA|TRBJ2-5|TRBV6-5|NA|13
CASSRGYQETQYF
TGTGCCAGCAGCCGGGGGTACCAAGAGACCCAGTACTTC